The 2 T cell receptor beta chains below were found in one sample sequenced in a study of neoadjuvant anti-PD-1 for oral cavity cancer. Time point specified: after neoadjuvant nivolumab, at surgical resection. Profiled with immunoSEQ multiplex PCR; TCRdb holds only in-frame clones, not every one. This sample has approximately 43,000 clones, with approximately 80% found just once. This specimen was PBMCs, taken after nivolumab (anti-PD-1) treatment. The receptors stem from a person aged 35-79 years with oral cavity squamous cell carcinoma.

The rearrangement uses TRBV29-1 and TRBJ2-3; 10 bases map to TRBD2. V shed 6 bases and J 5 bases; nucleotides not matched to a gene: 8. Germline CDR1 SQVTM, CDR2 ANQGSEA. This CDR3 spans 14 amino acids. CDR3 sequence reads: CSVGPSGSLDTQYF. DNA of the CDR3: TGCAGCGTGGGCCCTAGCGGGAGTTTAGATACGCAGTATTTT.

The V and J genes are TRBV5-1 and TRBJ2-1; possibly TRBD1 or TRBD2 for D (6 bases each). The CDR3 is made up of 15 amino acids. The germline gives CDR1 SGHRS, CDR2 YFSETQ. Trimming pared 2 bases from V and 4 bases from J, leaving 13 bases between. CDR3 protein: CASSLRGAGYNEQFF. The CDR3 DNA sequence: TGCGCCAGCAGCTTAAGGGGGGCAGGGTACAATGAGCAGTTCTTC.